This T cell receptor (beta chain) was captured in a study of T cell responses to AZD1222 COVID-19 vaccine. Turning to this clone: The antigen remains undetermined.

Generated by immunoSEQ multiplex PCR, the TCRdb table keeps only in-frame clones and is missing some. The data hold about 180,000 clones, with over 85% observed a single time. Points from the study as a whole: In a largely white British group with more females than males, clonal diversity was possibly underestimated. CD4 TCRs linked to vaccination spanned spike, dominating at 160-218 and 743-854. Just a handful of AZD1222 recipients tested seropositive at baseline. Receipt of two AZD1222 doses was followed by a rise in Spike-specific TCR breadth and depth.

V lost 0 bases to trimming and J lost 4 bases; unmatched junction nucleotides: 4. Germline lookup yields CDR1 SGHRS and CDR2 YFSETQ. The CDR3 consists of 14 residues. The clonotype was recovered from an adult in good health. The sequencing used peripheral blood, collected on day 0 of AZD1222 vaccination. The chain uses TRBV5-1 and TRBJ2-7; TRBD2 aligns across 7 bases. CDR3 region: CASSLETGGYEQYF. In DNA, the CDR3 is TGCGCCAGCAGCTTGGAAACGGGAGGTTACGAGCAGTACTTC.